This entry concerns a single T cell receptor (beta chain). Its antigen is unidentified. The V and J ends lost 1 base and 7 bases, in that order; junction bases with no gene match: 2. The CDR3 is 14 amino acids. Germline CDR1 is KGHSH and CDR2 is LQKENI. The sample belongs to a study of cytomegalovirus exposure and HLA in healthy donors. Findings of the study overall: Later, an analysis showed that TCR beta chains associated with HLA were more clonally expanded than others that were equally common.

Researchers ran the PCR with 60 Vbeta and 13 Jbeta primers. Profiled with immunoSEQ multiplex PCR; TCRdb holds only in-frame clones, not every one. The data hold roughly 150,000 clones, with 80% to 90% observed a single time. The receptor was derived from a young man in good health and CMV-seropositive. Material for sequencing was PBMCs. The gene calls are TRBV18 and TRBJ1-1, with TRBD1 matching over 11 bases. CDR3 in amino acids: CASSPLGTGGEAFF. CDR3 DNA: TGTGCCAGCTCACCACTCGGGACAGGGGGTGAAGCTTTCTTT.